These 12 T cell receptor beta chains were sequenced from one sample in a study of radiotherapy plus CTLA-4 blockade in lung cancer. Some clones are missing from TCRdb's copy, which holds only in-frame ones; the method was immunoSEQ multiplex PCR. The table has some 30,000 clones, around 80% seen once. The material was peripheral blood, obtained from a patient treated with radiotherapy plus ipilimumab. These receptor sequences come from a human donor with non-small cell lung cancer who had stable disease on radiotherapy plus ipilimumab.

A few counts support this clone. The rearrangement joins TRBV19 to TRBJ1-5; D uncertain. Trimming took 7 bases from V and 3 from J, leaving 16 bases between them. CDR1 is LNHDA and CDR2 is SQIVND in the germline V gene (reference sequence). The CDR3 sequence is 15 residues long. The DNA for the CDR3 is TGTGCCAGTACGTCTGGCACTAGTTTCAATCAGCCCCAGCATTTT. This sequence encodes CASTSGTSFNQPQHF.

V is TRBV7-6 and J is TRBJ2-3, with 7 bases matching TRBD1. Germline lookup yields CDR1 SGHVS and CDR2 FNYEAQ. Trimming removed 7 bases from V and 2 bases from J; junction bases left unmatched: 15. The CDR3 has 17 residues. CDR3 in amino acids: CASTPLGGRGPTDTQYF. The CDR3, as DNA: TGTGCCAGCACCCCCCTAGGGGGCAGGGGACCCACAGATACGCAGTATTTT.

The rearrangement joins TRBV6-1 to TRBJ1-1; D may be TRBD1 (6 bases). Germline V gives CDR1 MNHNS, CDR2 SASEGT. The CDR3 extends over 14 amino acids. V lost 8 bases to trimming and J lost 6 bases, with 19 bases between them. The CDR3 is CASRARGRGAEAFF. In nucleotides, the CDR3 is TGTGCCAGCCGGGCTAGGGGGAGGGGGGCTGAAGCTTTCTTT.

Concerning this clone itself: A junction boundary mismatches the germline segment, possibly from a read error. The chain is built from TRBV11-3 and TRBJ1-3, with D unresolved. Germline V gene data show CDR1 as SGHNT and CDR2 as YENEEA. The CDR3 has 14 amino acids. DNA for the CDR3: TGTGCCAGCAGCTCGAGATCATCTGGAAACACCGTATATTTT. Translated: CASSSRSSGNTVYF.

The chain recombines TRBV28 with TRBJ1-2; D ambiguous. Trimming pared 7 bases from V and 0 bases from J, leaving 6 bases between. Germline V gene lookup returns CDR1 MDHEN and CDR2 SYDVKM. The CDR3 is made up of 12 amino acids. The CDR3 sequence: CASTITNYGYTF. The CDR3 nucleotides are TGTGCCAGCACCATTACTAACTATGGCTACACCTTC.

CDR3 residues: CASSSGQGASSGANVLTF. CDR3 coding DNA: TGCGCCAGCAGCTCGGGACAGGGGGCTTCCTCTGGGGCCAACGTCCTGACTTTC. The chain carries TRBV5-1 and TRBJ2-6; 12 bases are shared with TRBD1. With 3 bases clipped from V and 0 bases from J, the junction kept 4 bases outside the gene matches. In germline, CDR1 is SGHRS, CDR2 YFSETQ. The CDR3 spans 18 residues.

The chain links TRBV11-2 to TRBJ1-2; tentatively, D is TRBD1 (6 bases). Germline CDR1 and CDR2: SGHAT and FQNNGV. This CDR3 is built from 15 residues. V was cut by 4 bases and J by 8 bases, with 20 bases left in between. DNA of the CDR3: TGTGCCAGCAGCTCCCTGTGGCGGGGGCGACGAGGCTACACCTTC. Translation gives CASSSLWRGRRGYTF.

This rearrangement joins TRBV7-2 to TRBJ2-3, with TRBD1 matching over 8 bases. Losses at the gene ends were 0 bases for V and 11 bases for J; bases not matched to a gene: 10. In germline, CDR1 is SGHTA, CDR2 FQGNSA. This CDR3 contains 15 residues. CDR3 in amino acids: CASSLAGTGGFMQYF. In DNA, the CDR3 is TGTGCCAGCAGCTTAGCGGGGACAGGCGGCTTTATGCAGTATTTT. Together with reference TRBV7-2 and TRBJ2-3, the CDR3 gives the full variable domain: GAGVSQSPSNKVTEKGKDVELRCDPISGHTALYWYRQSLGQGLEFLIYFQGNSAPDKSGLPSDRFSAERTGGSVSTLTIQRTQQEDSAVYLCASSLAGTGGFMQYFGPGTRLTVL.

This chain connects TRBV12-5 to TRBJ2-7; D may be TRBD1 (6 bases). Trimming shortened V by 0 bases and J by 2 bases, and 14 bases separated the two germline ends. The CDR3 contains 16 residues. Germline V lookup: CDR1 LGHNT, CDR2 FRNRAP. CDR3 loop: CASGLVHGTYPYEQYV. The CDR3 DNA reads TGTGCTAGTGGTTTGGTACACGGGACATACCCCTACGAGCAGTACGTC.

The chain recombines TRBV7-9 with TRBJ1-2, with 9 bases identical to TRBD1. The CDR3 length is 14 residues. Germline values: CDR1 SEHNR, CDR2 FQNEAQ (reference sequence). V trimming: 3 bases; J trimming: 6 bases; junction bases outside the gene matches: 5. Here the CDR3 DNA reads TGTGCCAGCAGCTTCCGGGACAGGGTCAATGGCTACACCTTC. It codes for CASSFRDRVNGYTF.

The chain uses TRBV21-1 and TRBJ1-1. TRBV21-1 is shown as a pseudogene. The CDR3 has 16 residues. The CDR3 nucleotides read TGTGCCAGCAGCTTTCTAACTTCTCCTCGGGAGACTGAAGCTTTCTTT. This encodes CASSFLTSPRETEAFF.

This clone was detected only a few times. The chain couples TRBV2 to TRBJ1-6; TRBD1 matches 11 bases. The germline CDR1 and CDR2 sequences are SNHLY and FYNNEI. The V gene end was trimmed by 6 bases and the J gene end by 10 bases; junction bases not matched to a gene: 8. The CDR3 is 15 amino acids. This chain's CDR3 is CASRDYRDRGSPLHF. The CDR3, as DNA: TGTGCCAGCAGGGACTATAGGGACAGGGGGTCACCCCTCCACTTT.